This TCR beta chain was retrieved from a study of identical twins (dated by TCRdb to 2016 to 2018). Background for the entire study: The study deep-sequenced TCR alpha and beta repertoires from monozygotic twins, unrelated adults of various ages and cord blood to test whether fetal clonotypes persist. To rule out contamination, replicate twin experiments were performed at different times with different library preparation protocols. Study-wide findings and limitations: Because the same donors could not be followed over many years, the conclusions relied on cross-sectional statistical analysis. Invariant T cells such as MAIT and iNKT could partly confound zero-insertion analyses, although diverse VJ usage argued against such confounding for most clonotypes. In beta out-of-frame sequences, excess twin sharing was weaker, because having fewer shared sequences lowered the signal-to-noise ratio. Recombination models systematically underestimated out-of-frame TCR alpha sharing in monozygotic twins but agreed with sharing between unrelated individuals. Compared with coincidental sharing between unrelated individuals, out-of-frame TCR alpha sequences shared between twins showed an excess of sequences with low generation probability. Abundant cord blood beta clonotypes carried fewer insertions; young adult naive repertoires showed a weaker similar trend, while memory repertoires showed none.

This clonotype has ten or more counts. The clone's antigen remains unknown. Base qualities are not provided; no much larger clone lies one nucleotide away. Every donor was a healthy Caucasian. Three pairs of female monozygotic twins, all aged roughly 18 to 29 years, made up the twin cohort. Peripheral blood mononuclear cells were the source from which RNA for the TCR libraries was isolated. Libraries were constructed by 5' RACE. The data were produced on an Illumina HiSeq 2000. Template switching introduced a universal primer binding site; the final cDNA contained a unique molecular identifier, enabling accurate counting of TCR cDNA molecules. Specific primers in the conserved constant-segment region were used to synthesize first-strand cDNA for TCR alpha and beta chains. To control for contamination, every cDNA library carried two barcodes: a SMART-Mk sample barcode plus Illumina barcodes. TruSeq adapter sequences and Illumina sample barcodes were added in two successive PCR steps. Sequencing of the TCR alpha and beta cDNA libraries was done on the Illumina HiSeq platform using custom primers. The original methods were these. Unique molecular identifiers were extracted from raw reads with MiGEC, and CDR3 positions were determined with MiXCR. For each individual, recombination models were inferred using an EM algorithm with the repgenHMM and IGoR tools. The analysis of shared clonotypes was done with the tcR package in R, with sharing normalized by the product of cloneset sizes. To study raw recombination free of thymic and clonal selection effects, out-of-frame nonproductive sequences were analyzed. Using fastp trimming at Q25 and MiXCR clonotype assembly, TCRdb reanalyzed the public sequencing data and kept in-frame beta chains. All rows with the same CDR3 protein become a single entry with the most common DNA and genes. These V and J calls are TCRdb output, not the study's own analysis. The sample contains nearly 650,000 distinct CDR3 sequences, under 8.5% of them found a single time. Together, the top ten hold about 1.6% of the sample.

The CDR3 runs 13 residues from the cysteine to the phenylalanine. The sequence is cut down to CDR3 DNA, 39 bases in frame from base 1. The trim is 2 bases for V and 3 bases for J, with a gap of 8 bases between the germline ends. CDR1 is given as SGHVS and CDR2 as FNYEAQ, both from the germline V gene. Separately, the same data were catalogued under a study of yellow fever vaccine responses in identical twins. Taken from the second paper: The T cell response to vaccination in identical twins was reported by the authors to appear partly convergent and partly personalized. In identical twins, the study followed T cell clones that responded to the vaccine with precision.

Sequencing was performed on PBMCs. The V gene is TRBV7-6 and the J gene is TRBJ2-7, with a tentative D gene TRBD2 over 7 matching bases. The clonotype was recovered from a woman between 18 and 30 years old in good health. CDR3 protein: CASSLRGGYEQYF. The nucleotide sequence is TGTGCCAGCAGCTTAAGGGGGGGCTACGAGCAGTACTTC.